These T cell receptor beta chains were read from a single sample in a study of blood T cell repertoires in COVID-19. Assay used: immunoSEQ multiplex PCR; TCRdb lists only in-frame clones, some missing. The sample lists around 200,000 clones, roughly four fifths occurring once. Sequencing was performed on PBMCs or T cells enriched from blood (not recorded which). The receptors here all came from a man aged 40-55 years who had recovered from COVID-19. CDR3s include the opening cysteine and the closing phenylalanine or tryptophan. A D gene is named only where the DNA matches it firmly. Size values are once, few and many counts, or a class for expanded clones, and some rows have none.

V	size	D	J	CDR3	DNA
TRBV2	NA	NA	TRBJ1-5	CASSELANQPQHF	TGTGCCAGCAGTGAGTTAGCCAATCAGCCCCAGCATTTT
TRBV7-9	NA	NA	TRBJ1-1	CASSRSQDTSEAFF	TGTGCCAGCAGCCGATCTCAGGACACTTCTGAAGCTTTCTTT
TRBV9	NA	TRBD1	TRBJ1-1	CASSFSIGQGGTEAFF	TGTGCCAGCAGCTTTTCCATCGGACAGGGGGGGACTGAAGCTTTCTTT
TRBV19	NA	TRBD1	TRBJ1-5	CASNGDRYSQPQHF	TGTGCCAGTAATGGGGACAGATACAGTCAGCCCCAGCATTTT
TRBV20-1	once	TRBD2	TRBJ2-5	CSASGLAGGQYQETQYF	TGCAGTGCTAGTGGACTAGCGGGAGGCCAGTACCAAGAGACCCAGTACTTC
TRBV5-4	NA	NA	TRBJ1-1	CASSRTENTEAFF	TGTGCCAGCAGCCGGACAGAGAACACTGAAGCTTTCTTT
TRBV5-6	NA	NA	TRBJ1-2	CASSLGPQVNYGYTF	TGTGCCAGCAGCTTGGGCCCGCAGGTGAACTATGGCTACACCTTC
TRBV7-6	NA	NA	TRBJ2-5	CASSPRTSISGETQYF	TGTGCCAGCAGCCCCCGGACCTCTATATCGGGGGAGACCCAGTACTTC
TRBV19	NA	TRBD2	TRBJ2-7	CASSTSGSGSEKQYF	TGTGCCAGTAGTACCTCGGGTAGCGGGAGCGAGAAGCAGTACTTC
TRBV5-6	NA	NA	TRBJ1-2	CASSPAGGASGYTF	TGTGCCAGCAGCCCCGCGGGCGGGGCCAGTGGCTACACCTTC
TRBV19	NA	TRBD1	TRBJ1-2	CASSTGQGHGYTF	TGTGCCAGTAGTACGGGACAGGGCCATGGCTACACCTTC
TRBV19	NA	NA	TRBJ1-6	CASSHRSAGNSPLHF	TGTGCCAGTAGTCACAGATCCGCGGGGAATTCACCCCTCCACTTT
TRBV6-5	NA	NA	TRBJ2-7	CASKGGLKSYEQYF	TGTGCCAGCAAGGGCGGGCTTAAGTCGTACGAGCAGTACTTC
TRBV2	NA	NA	TRBJ2-7	CASRETPRSYEQYF	TGTGCCAGCAGGGAGACTCCTCGCTCCTACGAGCAGTACTTC
TRBV10-1	NA	NA	TRBJ1-4	CASSDLRGTRTNEKLFF	TGCGCCAGCAGTGACCTCCGTGGGACAAGAACTAATGAAAAACTGTTTTTT
TRBV5-1	NA	NA	TRBJ1-1	CASGVEPRAGVTEAFF	TGCGCCAGCGGCGTCGAACCGAGGGCAGGGGTAACTGAAGCTTTCTTT
TRBV6-5	NA	TRBD1	TRBJ1-1	CASLNRGVSTEAFF	TGTGCCAGCCTTAACAGGGGGGTGAGCACTGAAGCTTTCTTT
TRBV3-1/TRBV3-2	NA	TRBD1	TRBJ1-2	CASSRQRGRSDGYTF	TGTGCCAGCAGCCGTCAGAGGGGGCGCTCGGATGGCTACACCTTC